What follows are 23 T cell receptor beta chains derived from one specimen sequenced in a study of CD8 T cells in ankylosing spondylitis. TCRdb analysed the 5' RACE reads with MiXCR anew, one entry per CDR3 protein. The sample contains fewer than 25,000 distinct CDR3 sequences, 10% to 15% of which appear only once. The specimen was blood. Receptor source: a male donor with ankylosing spondylitis or in good health (not recorded which).

The CDR3 nucleotides read TGCAGCGGGGAGGGGAAAAGCTCCTACGAGCAGTACTTC. It is translated as CSGEGKSSYEQYF. The chain couples TRBV29-1 to TRBJ2-7; 7 nucleotides line up with TRBD2. Germline-derived CDR1 and CDR2 are SQVTM and ANQGSEA. V was pared by 7 bases and J by 0 bases, with 6 bases of the junction left unmatched. This CDR3 is built from 13 residues.

This clonotype appeared a few times. The rearrangement uses TRBV5-6 and TRBJ2-3; TRBD2 agrees at 7 bases. Germline V gene sequence: CDR1 SGHDT, CDR2 YYEEEE. CDR3 length equals 14 residues. Trimming at V came to 4 bases and at J to 2 bases, leaving 4 bases not matched to a gene. The CDR3 protein is CASSRDYHTDTQYF. CDR3 sequence (DNA): TGTGCCAGCAGCCGGGACTACCACACAGATACGCAGTATTTT.

This clonotype was picked up a small number of times. The chain has TRBV29-1 and TRBJ1-4; D possibly corresponds to TRBD1 (6 bases). Germline V lookup: CDR1 SQVTM, CDR2 ANQGSEA. V was shortened by 6 bases and J by 11 bases, with 10 bases between the two germline ends. This CDR3 has 10 residues. The CDR3 loop is CSVRQDKLFF. The CDR3 bases are TGCAGCGTGCGACAGGATAAACTGTTTTTT.

This sequence joins TRBV7-2 and TRBJ1-2; no clear D. CDR3 length: 12 amino acids. Germline assignment: CDR1 SGHTA and CDR2 FQGNSA. Deletions cut 3 bases from V and 4 bases from J, with 6 bases between. CDR3 sequence (DNA): TGTGCCAGCAGCTTTTCGACCTATGGCTACACCTTC. Its translation is CASSFSTYGYTF.

The J gene is TRBJ2-7, the V gene TRBV10-3, with 7 bases fitting TRBD2. V lost 3 bases and J lost 4; bases outside the gene matches: 6. The CDR3 totals 14 residues. CDR1 and CDR2 from the germline V gene are ENHRY and SYGVKD. CDR3 region: CAISDLSGGYEQYF. CDR3 coding DNA: TGTGCCATCAGTGATCTGTCGGGAGGATACGAGCAGTACTTC.

The table lists this clonotype with a few counts. V usage is TRBV27 and J usage is TRBJ1-5; 9 nucleotides line up with TRBD1. The CDR3 loop spans 16 amino acids. V lost 5 bases and J lost 7; bases outside the gene matches: 12. The germline gives CDR1 MNHEY, CDR2 SMNVEV (reference sequence). Written as DNA, the CDR3 is TGTGCCAGCAGTCCTACCGGGACAGGGTTGTCGCAGCCCCAGCATTTT. Amino acid sequence: CASSPTGTGLSQPQHF.

The sample holds many counts of this clonotype. V gene TRBV11-2 combines with J gene TRBJ1-1; D not certain. There are 13 residues in the CDR3. Germline CDR1 SGHAT, CDR2 FQNNGV. The germline V and J ends were trimmed by 2 bases and 2 bases, with 6 bases remaining between them. CDR3 coding DNA: TGTGCCAGCAGCTTAAAGGCCAACACTGAAGCTTTCTTT. It yields the protein CASSLKANTEAFF.

The chain couples TRBV25-1 to TRBJ2-3; D is undetermined. V was clipped by 3 bases and J by 6 bases, with 10 bases between them. CDR1 is MGHDK, CDR2 SYGVNS, per germline. The CDR3 is made up of 13 amino acids. CDR3 sequence: CASSDLGPDTQYF. The CDR3 DNA reads as TGTGCCAGCAGTGATCTCGGACCGGATACGCAGTATTTT.

This clonotype appeared a few times. The CDR3 protein is CATSRELQGANTGELFF. CDR3 in DNA: TGTGCCACCAGCAGAGAGTTACAGGGGGCGAACACCGGGGAGCTGTTTTTT. J is TRBJ2-2 and V is TRBV15, with 8 bases that match TRBD1. After removal of 0 bases from V and 0 bases from J, the junction contained 3 bases not matched to a gene. CDR1 is LNHNV, CDR2 YYDKDF, per germline (reference sequence). CDR3 length equals 17 residues.

The chain recombines TRBV4-3 with TRBJ1-1; possibly TRBD1 for D (5 bases). The V gene lost 3 bases and the J gene lost 0 bases, with 11 bases spanning the gap. The V gene's germline CDR1 is LGHNA and CDR2 YSLEER. The CDR3 is 15 residues long. CDR3 bases: TGCGCCAGCAGCCAGGGGACGGCCCTGAACACTGAAGCTTTCTTT. Encoded protein: CASSQGTALNTEAFF.

The chain links TRBV20-1 to TRBJ2-2; possibly TRBD2 for D (5 bases). Germline CDR1 DFQATT, CDR2 SNEGSKA (reference sequence). V shed 2 bases and J shed 3 bases, with 7 bases lying between them. The CDR3 runs to 13 residues. The CDR3 DNA sequence: TGCAGTGCTAGAAGTAGCGACACCGGGGAGCTGTTTTTT. Translation: CSARSSDTGELFF.

Many counts were recorded for this clonotype. The chain combines TRBV21-1 with TRBJ2-7; the listed D gene, TRBD1, was not tested against the DNA. TRBV21-1 is flagged as a pseudogene. The CDR3 is made up of 16 amino acids. The CDR3 region is CASSKGPMVRGYEQYV. CDR3 in DNA: TGTGCCAGCAGCAAAGGCCCCATGGTTAGGGGCTACGAGCAGTACGTC.

This chain's CDR3 is CASSLSLAVYEQYF. Written as DNA, the CDR3 is TGCGCCAGCAGCTTAAGTCTAGCGGTCTACGAGCAGTACTTC. V and J are TRBV5-1 and TRBJ2-7; 7 bases are a match to TRBD2. J lost 3 bases, V lost 2 bases, and 5 bases had no gene match. Germline-derived CDR1 and CDR2 are SGHRS and YFSETQ. The CDR3 loop spans 14 amino acids.

The gene calls are TRBV7-3 and TRBJ2-7; the D gene is possibly TRBD2 (5 bases). Germline CDR1 reads SGHTA; CDR2 reads FQGTGA. The V and J ends lost 3 bases and 4 bases respectively, with 7 bases between them. This CDR3 comprises 12 residues. The CDR3 sequence: CASSFGLYEQYF. The CDR3 nucleotides read TGTGCCAGCAGCTTCGGACTTTACGAGCAGTACTTC.

This clonotype was detected a few times. The chain joins TRBV7-3 to TRBJ2-2; TRBD2 agrees at 11 bases. The V gene's germline CDR1 is SGHTA and CDR2 FQGTGA. This CDR3 has 16 residues. The J segment lost 4 bases and the V segment lost 5 bases, leaving 6 bases of the junction unmatched. CDR3 in DNA: TGTGCCAGCAGCATCCTAGCGGGGGGCCCCACCGGGGAGCTGTTTTTT. Translated, it gives CASSILAGGPTGELFF.

This clonotype was found a few times. V and J are TRBV20-1 and TRBJ2-7; no firm D call. The CDR3 is 15 residues long. CDR1 is DFQATT and CDR2 is SNEGSKA in the germline V gene (reference sequence). V lost 0 bases to trimming and J lost 2 bases, with 14 bases between them. In nucleotides, the CDR3 is TGCAGTGCTAGAGATTCGGGCAGTACGACCTACGAGCAGTACTTC. It specifies CSARDSGSTTYEQYF.

This clonotype rates as medium-sized (0.01 to 0.1%). The gene calls are TRBV5-1 and TRBJ2-1, with TRBD1 identical over 11 bases. The J segment lost 4 bases and the V segment lost 0 bases, leaving 0 bases of the junction unmatched. The length of the CDR3 is 15 residues. Germline V gene sequence: CDR1 SGHRS, CDR2 YFSETQ. The CDR3 DNA sequence: TGCGCCAGCAGCTTGGGGGACAGGGGGTACAATGAGCAGTTCTTC. It codes for CASSLGDRGYNEQFF.

At least ten counts were recorded for this clonotype. This chain uses TRBV28 with TRBJ2-5; D is unresolved. Trimming shortened V by 7 bases and J by 5 bases, and 23 bases separated the two germline ends. Germline CDR1 and CDR2: MDHEN and SYDVKM. This CDR3 region has 16 residues. This chain's CDR3 is CASILGRGSGKETQYF. Here the CDR3 DNA reads TGTGCCAGCATACTTGGGCGTGGGTCCGGAAAGGAGACCCAGTACTTC. Looking up the rest from reference TRBV28 and TRBJ2-5 gives the full variable domain: DVKVTQSSRYLVKRTGEKVFLECVQDMDHENMFWYRQDPGLGLRLIYFSYDVKMKEKGDIPEGYSVSREKKERFSLILESASTNQTSMYLCASILGRGSGKETQYFGPGTRLLVL.

The table lists this clonotype with a few counts. CDR3 amino acids: CASRVGTSVGELFF. CDR3 sequence (DNA): TGTGCCAGCAGGGTGGGGACTAGCGTCGGGGAGCTGTTTTTT. The chain links TRBV27 to TRBJ2-2; 10 bases map to TRBD2. The V segment lost 6 bases and the J segment 7 bases; nucleotides outside the gene matches: 5. Germline V gene data show CDR1 as MNHEY and CDR2 as SMNVEV (reference sequence). The CDR3 covers 14 residues.

This clonotype was counted at least ten times. V and J are TRBV7-8 and TRBJ2-1, with D perhaps TRBD1 (5 bases). Between the trimmed V and J ends, which lost 0 bases and 9 bases, there was a span of 9 bases. Germline V lookup: CDR1 SGHVS, CDR2 FQNEAQ. CDR3 length: 13 amino acids. This CDR3 is CASSLARGTEQFF. The CDR3 DNA is TGTGCCAGCAGCTTAGCAAGGGGTACTGAGCAGTTCTTC.

The rearrangement joins TRBV3-1 to TRBJ1-1, with D uncertain. The CDR3 runs to 13 residues. Deletions cut 1 base from V and 3 bases from J, with 6 bases between. Germline CDR1 LGHDT, CDR2 YNNKEL (reference sequence). The DNA of the CDR3 is TGTGCCAGCAGCCAAGGGAAAGACACTGAAGCTTTCTTT. Translated: CASSQGKDTEAFF.

This clonotype was counted only a few times. The chain links TRBV7-9 to TRBJ2-1; 7 bases match TRBD1. V lost 5 bases to trimming and J lost 3 bases; unmatched junction nucleotides: 4. The CDR3 contains 14 residues. Germline V gene lookup returns CDR1 SEHNR and CDR2 FQNEAQ (reference sequence). CDR3 in amino acids: CASSTWDSYNEQFF. The CDR3, as DNA: TGTGCCAGCAGCACATGGGACAGCTACAATGAGCAGTTCTTC.

Only a few counts were recorded for this clonotype. J is TRBJ2-4 and V is TRBV20-1; 7 bases line up with TRBD1. Germline assignment: CDR1 DFQATT and CDR2 SNEGSKA (reference sequence). V was pared by 2 bases and J by 5 bases, with 6 bases of the junction left unmatched. There are 14 residues in the CDR3. The chain's CDR3 is CSARSGQLQNIQYF. CDR3 DNA: TGCAGTGCTAGATCGGGACAGCTACAAAACATTCAGTACTTC.